The sequence of this TCR beta chain was determined in a study of T cell repertoires in cytomegalovirus infection. On the study more broadly: A matching HLA type, together with CMV infection, was signaled by public TCR beta signatures.

TCRdb analysed the reads with MiXCR anew, one entry per CDR3 protein. The sample carries approximately 280,000 distinct CDR3 sequences, 20% to 25% recorded once. Germline V gene sequence: CDR1 MGHDK, CDR2 SYGVNS. The length of the CDR3 is 12 residues. V was clipped by 8 bases and J by 0 bases, with 5 bases between them. The table lists this clonotype with a few counts. What it binds is not known. V is TRBV25-1 and J is TRBJ2-1; no reliable D call. This specimen consisted of cultured PBMCs, obtained from culture after CMV antigen stimulation. The receptor was derived from a human donor in good health (CMV status not recorded). Some clones in this sample may be carry-over from other donors' samples. Written as DNA, the CDR3 is TGTGCCAGCGGATACTCCTACAATGAGCAGTTCTTC. Amino acids: CASGYSYNEQFF.